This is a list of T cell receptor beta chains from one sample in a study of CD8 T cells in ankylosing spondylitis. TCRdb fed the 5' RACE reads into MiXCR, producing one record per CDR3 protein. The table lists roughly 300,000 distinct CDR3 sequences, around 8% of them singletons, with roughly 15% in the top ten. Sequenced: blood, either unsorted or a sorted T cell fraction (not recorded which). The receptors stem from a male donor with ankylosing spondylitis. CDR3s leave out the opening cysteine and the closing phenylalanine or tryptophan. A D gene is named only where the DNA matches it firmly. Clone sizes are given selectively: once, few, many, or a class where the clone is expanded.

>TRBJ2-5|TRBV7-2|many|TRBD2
ASSTAPGLAQETQY
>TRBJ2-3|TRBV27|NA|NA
ASSFDSTDTQY
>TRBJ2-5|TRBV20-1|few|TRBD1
SAQAYSRTGEQETQY
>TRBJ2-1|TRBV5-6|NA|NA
ASSPLGGNGNEQF
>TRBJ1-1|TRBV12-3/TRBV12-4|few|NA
ASSQTDSTEAF
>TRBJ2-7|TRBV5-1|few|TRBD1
ASNPGGTYEQY
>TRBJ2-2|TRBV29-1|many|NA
SARQVGNTGELF
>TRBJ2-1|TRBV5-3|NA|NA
AISQGLPLGYNEQF
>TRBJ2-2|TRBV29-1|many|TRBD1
SATGGTNTGELF
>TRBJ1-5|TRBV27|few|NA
ATRTRGRGVGQPQH
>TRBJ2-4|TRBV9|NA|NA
ASSVAWGDIQY
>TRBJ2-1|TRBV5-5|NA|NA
ASSGPLLNEQF
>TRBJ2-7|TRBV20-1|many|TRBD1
SANAGTGDPYEQY
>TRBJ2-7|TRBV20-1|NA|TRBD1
SARRDRVFEQY
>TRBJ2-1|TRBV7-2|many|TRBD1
ASSLPGQGRNEQF
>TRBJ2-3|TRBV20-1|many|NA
SARTRDTQY
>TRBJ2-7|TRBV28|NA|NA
ASSLGSKGSYEQY
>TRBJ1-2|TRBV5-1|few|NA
ASSLGPTGPNYGYT
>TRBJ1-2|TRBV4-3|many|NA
ASSLRQDGYGYT
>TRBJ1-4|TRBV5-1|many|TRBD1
ASSLIGQGPEKLF
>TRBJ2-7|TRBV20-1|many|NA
SARDRLASYEQY
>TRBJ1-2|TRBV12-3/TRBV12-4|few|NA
ASSLFPNTGDNYGYT
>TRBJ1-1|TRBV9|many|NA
ASSVGGMNTEAF
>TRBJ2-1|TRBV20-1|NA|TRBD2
SARRPPELAGVYNEQF
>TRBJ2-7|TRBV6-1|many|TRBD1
ASTPRTGGSYEQY
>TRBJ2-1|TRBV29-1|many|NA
SVDISSYNEQF
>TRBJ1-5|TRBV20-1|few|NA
SAVHGGFDQPQH
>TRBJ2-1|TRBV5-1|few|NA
ASSLELGFNEQF
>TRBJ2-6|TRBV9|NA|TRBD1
ASSVTGTAGANVLT
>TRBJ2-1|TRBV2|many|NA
ASSQEVEQF
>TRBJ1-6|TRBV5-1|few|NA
ASSDSSRAPLH
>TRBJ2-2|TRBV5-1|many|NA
ASSLDIGPGELF
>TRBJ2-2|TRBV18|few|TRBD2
ASSPLAGAENTGELF
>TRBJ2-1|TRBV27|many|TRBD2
ASSHFLAGGYEQF
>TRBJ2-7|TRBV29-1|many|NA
SAGTQSYEQY
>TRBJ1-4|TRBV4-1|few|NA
ASSQERLDNEKLF
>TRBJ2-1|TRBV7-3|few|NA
ASSLNPYNEQF
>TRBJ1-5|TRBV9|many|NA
ASSGPGQTNQPQH
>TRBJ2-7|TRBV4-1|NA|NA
ASSLTYDLDYEQY
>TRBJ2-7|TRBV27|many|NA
ASSLTVSAYEQY
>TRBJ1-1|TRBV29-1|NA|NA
SVQDGAHEAF
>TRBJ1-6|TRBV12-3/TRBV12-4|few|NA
ASSWDNNSPLH
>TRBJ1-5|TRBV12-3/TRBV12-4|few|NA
ASSGGPKQPQH
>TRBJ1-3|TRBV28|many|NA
ASSLGATNTIY
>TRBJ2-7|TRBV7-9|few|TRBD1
ASNRGTGPYEQY
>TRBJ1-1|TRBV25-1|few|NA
ASSEPVNTEAF
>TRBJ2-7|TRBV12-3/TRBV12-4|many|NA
ASSVMSYEQY